This record concerns one TCR beta chain sequence. This sample is drawn from a study of blood T cell repertoires in COVID-19. About the research overall: The origin of the acute and convalescent COVID-19 samples was the United States, Italy and Spain. T cells, B-cell-depleted T cells, or PBMCs provided the cDNA or gDNA that served as material.

Original analysis: Amplification with reference gene primers provided the estimates of nucleated cell counts. The assay was immunoSEQ multiplex PCR, and TCRdb's table has in-frame clones only and misses some. V, J and clone size were drawn from that table, and D and trimming were deduced from the DNA. The table records approximately 60,000 clones, over 75% of them present only once. V lost 3 bases, J lost 6 bases, and 11 bases stayed unmatched. The CDR3 contains 16 residues. Germline assignment: CDR1 SGHRS and CDR2 YFSETQ. The chain recombines TRBV5-1 with TRBJ1-4; 7 bases fit TRBD1. Sequenced sample: peripheral blood. The clonotype was recovered from a man aged 60-69 years with acute or convalescent COVID-19. The CDR3 region is CASSYKPTGEDEKLFF. CDR3 coding DNA: TGCGCCAGCAGCTACAAACCAACAGGGGAGGATGAAAAACTGTTTTTT.